This T cell receptor beta chain was documented in a study of T cells in Graves' hyperthyroidism and ophthalmopathy (dated by TCRdb to about 2019). Regarding the study in general: Peripheral blood samples were taken at initial diagnosis, before any treatment was given. To identify TCR V-J signatures that set the groups apart, the researchers used a discovery cohort of 100 or so patients, made up of approximately 43 with Graves' ophthalmopathy and approximately 57 with stable Graves' hyperthyroidism. Prospective prediction of ophthalmopathy was tested in an independent validation cohort of 18 to 20 hyperthyroidism patients and around 16 patients who later progressed to ophthalmopathy. The approximately 95 discovery patients were divided at random into training and test sets in a 7:3 ratio. The study also compared thyroid tissue and blood T-cell repertoires from 6 or 7 Graves' hyperthyroidism patients. After sampling, hyperthyroidism patients received methimazole starting at 30 mg daily, and ophthalmopathy patients received high-dose intravenous methylprednisolone. TCR Vbeta CDR3 sequencing of roughly 140 peripheral blood samples (under 45 ophthalmopathy, 75 hyperthyroidism and some 17 progressor patients) is reported in the paper.

Only a few counts were recorded for this clonotype. Its antigen is unknown. No much larger clone is present one base from it, and per-base qualities are unavailable. V is reduced by 0 bases and J by 2 bases, leaving a spacing of 17 bases between them. Via the germline V gene (reference sequence), CDR1 is LGHDT and CDR2 YNNKEL. Measured from the cysteine to the phenylalanine, the CDR3 is 17 residues long. This entry keeps only the CDR3 DNA: 51 bases, framed from base 1. A patient counted as having stable Graves' hyperthyroidism if no progression to ophthalmopathy occurred over 18 months of follow-up. Hyperthyroidism patients were newly diagnosed, with disease duration under 2 months, and aged 18 to 65 years. Patients with uncontrolled infections, other autoimmune diseases, pregnancy or lactation were excluded. Diagnoses were established on the basis of clinical symptoms, serum thyroxine and TRAb, thyroid ultrasound, and orbital computed tomography. PBMCs were isolated from approximately 10 ml of fresh peripheral blood by Ficoll-Paque density gradient centrifugation. Total RNA was extracted with Trizol reagent, and quality was checked on an Agilent 2100 Bioanalyzer.

The TCR beta CDR3 regions were amplified from RNA transcripts. A first-round RT-PCR of the TCR CDR3 used the HTBI primer set with the Qiagen OneStep RT-PCR kit. A second multiplex PCR round built the libraries, followed by size selection and purification. The libraries were sequenced on an Illumina HiSeq2000 using paired-end 100 bp reads. Per the authors' processing: SOAPnuke was used to process the raw data, with reads discarded if the reads contained adapters or uncalled bases, had a mean Phred below 15, or lacked an exact constant-primer or identifier match. High-quality paired reads were merged using COPE v1.2.5, and each unique nucleotide sequence was defined as a clonotype. MiTCR v1.1 was used to align clonotypes to the IMGT TRBV, TRBD and TRBJ reference segments. The analysis was restricted to V-J combinations with a frequency above 0.0001, which together covered about 99% of the repertoires. A TCS score was defined as the ratio of F50 (clonal expansion) to E x V (chaos), with BLOSUM62-based TCRdist applied between CDR3 peptides within each V-J. Welch's t-statistics and random forest reduced 514 V-J features to some 14, which were used in a naive Bayes classifier (R e1071). In TCRdb, the public reads were trimmed at Q25 with fastp and aligned with MiXCR, with productive beta chains retained. Rows are unified per CDR3 protein, each entry keeping the most common DNA and genes. TCRdb, not the authors, supplied the V and J calls. This sample holds around 99,000 distinct CDR3 sequences; 16% were observed only once. Of the sample, 35% to 45% is held by the ten largest clones.

Summary of the overall study and its limitations: A 13 V-J signature model separated ophthalmopathy from stable hyperthyroidism, with approximately 87% sensitivity and 81.08% specificity in cross-validation and 80%/75% in testing. Sample size was not statistically predetermined, and investigators were not blinded to group allocation. During validation, the model predicted progression to ophthalmopathy a median of about 6.5 months ahead of onset, with approximately 70% sensitivity and roughly 75% specificity. Blood samples also contained most of the expanded thyroid clonotypes (frequency above 0.001), which suggests that blood repertoires may reflect thyroid immune responses.

This receptor chain uses TRBV3-1 and TRBJ2-7, and TRBD1 may be the D gene, going by 6 matching bases. This sequence was found in a woman aged 45-59 years with Graves' hyperthyroidism. Sequencing input: blood. The DNA sequence is TGTGCCAGCAGCCAAGATCTTGGGAGAGGGGGAACCTACGAGCAGTACTTC. Protein translation: CASSQDLGRGGTYEQYF.